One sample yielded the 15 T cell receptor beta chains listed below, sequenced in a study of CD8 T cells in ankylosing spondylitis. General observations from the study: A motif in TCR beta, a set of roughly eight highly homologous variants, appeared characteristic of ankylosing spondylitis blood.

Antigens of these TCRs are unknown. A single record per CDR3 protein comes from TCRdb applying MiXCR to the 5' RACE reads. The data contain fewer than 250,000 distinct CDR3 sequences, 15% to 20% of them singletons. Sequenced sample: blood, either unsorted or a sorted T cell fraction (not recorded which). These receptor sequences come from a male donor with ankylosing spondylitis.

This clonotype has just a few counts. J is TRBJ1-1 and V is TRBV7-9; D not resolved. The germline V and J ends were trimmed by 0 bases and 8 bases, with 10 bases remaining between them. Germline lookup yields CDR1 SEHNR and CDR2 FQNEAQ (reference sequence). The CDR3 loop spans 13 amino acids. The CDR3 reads CASSLAIEAEAFF. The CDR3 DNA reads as TGTGCCAGCAGCTTAGCGATAGAGGCAGAAGCTTTCTTT.

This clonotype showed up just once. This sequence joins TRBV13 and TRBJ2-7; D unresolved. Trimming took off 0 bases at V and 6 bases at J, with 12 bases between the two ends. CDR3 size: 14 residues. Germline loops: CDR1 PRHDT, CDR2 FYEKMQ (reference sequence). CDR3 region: CASSLGGEIFEQYF. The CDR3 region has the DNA TGTGCCAGCAGCTTAGGGGGCGAGATCTTCGAGCAGTACTTC.

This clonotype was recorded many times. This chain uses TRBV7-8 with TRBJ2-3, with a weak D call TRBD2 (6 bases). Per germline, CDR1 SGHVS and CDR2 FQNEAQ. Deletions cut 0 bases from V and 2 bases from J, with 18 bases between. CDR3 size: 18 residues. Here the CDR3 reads CASSLAEGTLGPTDTQYF. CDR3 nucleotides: TGTGCCAGCAGCTTAGCGGAAGGGACTCTAGGTCCCACAGATACGCAGTATTTT.

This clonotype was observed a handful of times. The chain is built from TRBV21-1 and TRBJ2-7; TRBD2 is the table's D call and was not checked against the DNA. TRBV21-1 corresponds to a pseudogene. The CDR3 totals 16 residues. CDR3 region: CASSKGLAGAPYEQYF. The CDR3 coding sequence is TGTGCCAGCAGCAAGGGACTAGCGGGGGCACCCTACGAGCAGTACTTC.

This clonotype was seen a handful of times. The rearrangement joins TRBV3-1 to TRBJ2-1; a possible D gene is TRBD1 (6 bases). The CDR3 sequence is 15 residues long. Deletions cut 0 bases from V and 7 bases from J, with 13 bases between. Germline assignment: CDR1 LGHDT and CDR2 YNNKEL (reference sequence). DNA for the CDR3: TGTGCCAGCAGCCAAGACTGGGACACCTCTAATGAGCAGTTCTTC. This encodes CASSQDWDTSNEQFF.

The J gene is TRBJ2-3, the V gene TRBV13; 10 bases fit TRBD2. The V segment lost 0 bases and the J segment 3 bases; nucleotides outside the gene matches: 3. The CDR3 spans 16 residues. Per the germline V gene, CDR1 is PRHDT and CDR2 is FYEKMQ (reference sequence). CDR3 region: CASSLGAGGLTDTQYF. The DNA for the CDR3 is TGTGCCAGCAGCTTAGGAGCGGGGGGGCTGACAGATACGCAGTATTTT.

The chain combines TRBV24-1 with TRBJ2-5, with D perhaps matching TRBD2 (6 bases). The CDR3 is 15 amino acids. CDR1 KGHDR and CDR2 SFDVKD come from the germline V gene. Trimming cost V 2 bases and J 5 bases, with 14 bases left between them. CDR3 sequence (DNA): TGTGCCACCAGTGATTCGGGAGACCCTGGGGAGACCCAGTACTTC. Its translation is CATSDSGDPGETQYF.

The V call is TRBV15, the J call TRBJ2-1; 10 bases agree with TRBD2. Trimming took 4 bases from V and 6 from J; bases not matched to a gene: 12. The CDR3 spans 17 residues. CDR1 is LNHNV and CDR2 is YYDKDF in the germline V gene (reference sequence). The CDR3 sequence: CATSTKELAGALNEQFF. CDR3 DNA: TGTGCCACCAGCACAAAAGAGCTAGCGGGAGCTCTCAATGAGCAGTTCTTC.

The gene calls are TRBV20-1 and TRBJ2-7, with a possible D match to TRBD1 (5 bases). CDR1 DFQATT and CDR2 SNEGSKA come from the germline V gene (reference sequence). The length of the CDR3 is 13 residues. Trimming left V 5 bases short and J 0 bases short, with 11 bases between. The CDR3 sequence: CSAFTGSSYEQYF. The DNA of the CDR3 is TGCAGTGCTTTCACAGGTTCCTCCTACGAGCAGTACTTC.

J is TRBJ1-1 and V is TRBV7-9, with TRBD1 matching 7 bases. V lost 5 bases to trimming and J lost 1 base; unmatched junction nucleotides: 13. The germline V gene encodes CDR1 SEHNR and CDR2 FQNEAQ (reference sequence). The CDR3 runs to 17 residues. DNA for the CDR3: TGTGCCAGCAGCGGGCCAACATCAACAGGGGCGAACACTGAAGCTTTCTTT. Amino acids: CASSGPTSTGANTEAFF.

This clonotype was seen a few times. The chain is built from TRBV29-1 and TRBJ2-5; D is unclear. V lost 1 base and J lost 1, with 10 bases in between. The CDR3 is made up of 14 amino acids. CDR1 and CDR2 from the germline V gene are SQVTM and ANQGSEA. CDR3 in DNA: TGCAGCGTTGAAGGGCCAGAGAGCCAAGAGACCCAGTACTTC. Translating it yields CSVEGPESQETQYF. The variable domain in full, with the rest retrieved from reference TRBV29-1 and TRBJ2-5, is SAVISQKPSRDICQRGTSLTIQCQVDSQVTMMFWYRQQPGQSLTLIATANQGSEATYESGFVIDKFPISRPNLTFSTLTVSNMSPEDSSIYLCSVEGPESQETQYFGPGTRLLVL.

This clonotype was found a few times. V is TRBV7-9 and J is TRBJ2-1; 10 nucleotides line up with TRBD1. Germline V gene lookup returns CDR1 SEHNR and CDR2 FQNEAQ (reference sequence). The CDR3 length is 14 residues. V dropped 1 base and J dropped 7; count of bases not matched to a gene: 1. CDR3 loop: CASSLEDRGNEQFF. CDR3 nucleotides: TGTGCCAGCAGCTTAGAGGACAGGGGGAATGAGCAGTTCTTC.

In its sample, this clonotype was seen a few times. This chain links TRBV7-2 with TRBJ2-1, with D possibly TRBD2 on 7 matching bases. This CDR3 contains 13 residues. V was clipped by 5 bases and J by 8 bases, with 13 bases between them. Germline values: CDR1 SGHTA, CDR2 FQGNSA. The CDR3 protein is CASSTPGGHEQFF. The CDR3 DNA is TGTGCCAGCAGCACTCCCGGGGGGCATGAGCAGTTCTTC.

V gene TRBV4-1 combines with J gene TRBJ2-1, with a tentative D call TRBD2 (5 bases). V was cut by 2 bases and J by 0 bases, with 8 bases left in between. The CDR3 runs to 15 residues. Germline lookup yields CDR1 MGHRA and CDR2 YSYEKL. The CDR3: CASSQLASSYNEQFF. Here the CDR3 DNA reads TGCGCCAGCAGCCAACTAGCTAGCTCCTACAATGAGCAGTTCTTC.

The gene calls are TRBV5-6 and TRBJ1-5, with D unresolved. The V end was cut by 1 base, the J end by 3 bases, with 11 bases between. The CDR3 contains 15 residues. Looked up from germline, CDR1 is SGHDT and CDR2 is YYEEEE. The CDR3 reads CASSLTGKANQPQHF. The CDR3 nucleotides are TGTGCCAGCAGCTTGACTGGAAAGGCCAATCAGCCCCAGCATTTT.